Presented here are 7 T cell receptor beta chains from one specimen sequenced in a study of human T cells and chemical hapten exposure. TCRdb re-derived calls from the RACE reads in MiXCR, one entry per CDR3 protein. The profile covers roughly 190,000 distinct CDR3 sequences, with approximately 20% appearing a single time and under 8.5% taken by the ten largest. The time point is: patch test 1, 2 weeks after DPC sensitization. Sample treatment: therapeutic diphenylcyclopropenone sensitization with weekly scalp DPC. This sample comprised whole blood, obtained in connection with sensitization to the hapten diphenylcyclopropenone (DPC). The receptors derive from a woman between 50 and 59 years old with alopecia areata. Some clones in this sample may be carry-over from other donors' samples.

This clonotype occurred a few times. V usage is TRBV7-6 and J usage is TRBJ2-7, with a weak D call TRBD2 (7 bases). The CDR3 length is 16 residues. The germline V and J ends were trimmed by 2 bases and 4 bases, with 18 bases remaining between them. The germline V gene encodes CDR1 SGHVS and CDR2 FNYEAQ. The CDR3 loop reads CASSLSRTGRDYEQYF. Here the CDR3 DNA reads TGTGCCAGCAGCTTATCTCGTACAGGGAGGGATTACGAGCAGTACTTC.

The chain joins TRBV30 to TRBJ1-2; tentative D call: TRBD1 (6 bases). The germline V gene encodes CDR1 GTSNPN and CDR2 SVGIG (reference sequence). The length of the CDR3 is 13 residues. The V and J ends lost 0 bases and 4 bases respectively, with 9 bases between them. In DNA form, the CDR3 reads TGTGCCTGGAGTGTAAAAGGGGGCTATGGCTACACCTTC. Translated: CAWSVKGGYGYTF.

This chain links TRBV25-1 with TRBJ2-5; no clear D gene. The CDR3 is made up of 14 amino acids. CDR1 MGHDK and CDR2 SYGVNS come from the germline V gene. V was pared by 2 bases and J by 2 bases, with 9 bases between. The CDR3 reads CASSERVRQETQYF. CDR3 bases: TGTGCCAGCAGTGAACGGGTCAGACAAGAGACCCAGTACTTC.

V and J are TRBV19 and TRBJ1-5, with D unresolved. Trimming took 8 bases from V and 3 from J, leaving 17 bases between them. Germline loops: CDR1 LNHDA, CDR2 SQIVND (reference sequence). CDR3 length equals 15 residues. In DNA form, the CDR3 reads TGTGCCAGTGCGGACGGGAGCCTATACAATCAGCCCCAGCATTTT. It specifies CASADGSLYNQPQHF.

In this sample, this clonotype turned up many times. The rearrangement links TRBV29-1 to TRBJ2-2; D is possibly TRBD2 (6 bases). Germline lookup yields CDR1 SQVTM and CDR2 ANQGSEA. This CDR3 has 11 amino acids. Between the trimmed V and J ends, which lost 6 bases and 7 bases, there was a span of 9 bases. CDR3 DNA: TGCAGCGTGTGGGGAGGCGGGGAGCTGTTTTTT. Its protein product is CSVWGGGELFF.

This chain connects TRBV12-3 or TRBV12-4 to TRBJ1-4; 8 nucleotides line up with TRBD1. CDR3 length equals 13 residues. With 8 bases clipped from V and 12 bases from J, the junction kept 11 bases outside the gene matches. DNA of the CDR3: TGTGCCAGCCGCCTCCTGACAGGGGAGGAACTGTTTTTT. This encodes CASRLLTGEELFF.

Only a few counts were recorded for this clonotype. The chain has TRBV20-1 and TRBJ2-7, with 11 bases fitting TRBD2. The junction had 10 bases not matched to a gene; V was cut back by 1 base and J by 2 bases. Germline V gives CDR1 DFQATT, CDR2 SNEGSKA (reference sequence). This CDR3 spans 17 amino acids. The CDR3 spells CSARGEIGTSGTYEQYF. The CDR3, as DNA: TGCAGTGCTAGAGGGGAGATTGGGACTAGCGGCACCTACGAGCAGTACTTC.